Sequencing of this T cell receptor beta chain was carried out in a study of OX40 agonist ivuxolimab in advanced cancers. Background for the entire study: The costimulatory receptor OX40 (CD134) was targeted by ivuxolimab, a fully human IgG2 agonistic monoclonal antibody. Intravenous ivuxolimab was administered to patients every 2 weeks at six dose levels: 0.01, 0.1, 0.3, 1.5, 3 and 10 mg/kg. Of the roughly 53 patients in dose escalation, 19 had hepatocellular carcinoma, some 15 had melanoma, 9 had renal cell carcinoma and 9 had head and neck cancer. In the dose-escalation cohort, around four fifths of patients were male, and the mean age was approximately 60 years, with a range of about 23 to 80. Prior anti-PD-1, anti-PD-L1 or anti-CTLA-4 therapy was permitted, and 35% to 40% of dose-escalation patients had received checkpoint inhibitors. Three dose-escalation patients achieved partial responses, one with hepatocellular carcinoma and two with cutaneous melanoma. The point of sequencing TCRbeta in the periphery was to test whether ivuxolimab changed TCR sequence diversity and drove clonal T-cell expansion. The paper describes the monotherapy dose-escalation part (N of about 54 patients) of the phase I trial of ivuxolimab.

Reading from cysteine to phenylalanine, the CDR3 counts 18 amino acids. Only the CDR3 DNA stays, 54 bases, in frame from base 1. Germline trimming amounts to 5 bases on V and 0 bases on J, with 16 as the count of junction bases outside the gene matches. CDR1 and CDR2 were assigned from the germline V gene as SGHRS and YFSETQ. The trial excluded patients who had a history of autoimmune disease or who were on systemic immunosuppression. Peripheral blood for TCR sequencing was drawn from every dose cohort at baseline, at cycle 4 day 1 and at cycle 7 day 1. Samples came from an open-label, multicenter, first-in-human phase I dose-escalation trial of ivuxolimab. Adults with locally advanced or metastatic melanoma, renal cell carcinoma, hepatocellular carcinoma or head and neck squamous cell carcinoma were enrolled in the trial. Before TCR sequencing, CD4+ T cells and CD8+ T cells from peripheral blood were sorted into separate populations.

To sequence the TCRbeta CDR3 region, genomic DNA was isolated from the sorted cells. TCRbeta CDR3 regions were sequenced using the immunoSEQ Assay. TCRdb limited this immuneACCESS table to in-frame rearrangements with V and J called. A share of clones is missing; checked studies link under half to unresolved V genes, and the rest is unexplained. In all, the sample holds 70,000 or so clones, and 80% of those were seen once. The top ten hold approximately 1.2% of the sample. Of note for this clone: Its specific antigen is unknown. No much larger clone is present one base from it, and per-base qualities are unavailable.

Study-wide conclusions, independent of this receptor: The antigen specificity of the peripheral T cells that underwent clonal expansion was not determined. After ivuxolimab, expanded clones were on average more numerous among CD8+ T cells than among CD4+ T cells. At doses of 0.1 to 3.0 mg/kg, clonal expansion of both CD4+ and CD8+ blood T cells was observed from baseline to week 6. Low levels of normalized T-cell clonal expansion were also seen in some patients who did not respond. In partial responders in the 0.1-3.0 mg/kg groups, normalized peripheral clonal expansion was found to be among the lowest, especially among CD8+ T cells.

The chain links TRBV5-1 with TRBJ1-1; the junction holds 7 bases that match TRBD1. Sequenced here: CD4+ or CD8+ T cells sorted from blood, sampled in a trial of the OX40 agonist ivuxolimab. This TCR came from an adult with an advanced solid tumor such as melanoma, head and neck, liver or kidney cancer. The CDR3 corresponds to CASRAPYRGRGMNTEAFF. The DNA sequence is TGCGCCAGCAGGGCACCGTACAGGGGAAGGGGTATGAACACTGAAGCTTTCTTT. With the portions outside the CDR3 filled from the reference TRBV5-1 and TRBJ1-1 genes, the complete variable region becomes KAGVTQTPRYLIKTRGQQVTLSCSPISGHRSVSWYQQTPGQGLQFLFEYFSETQRNKGNFPGRFSGRQFSNSRSEMNVSTLELGDSALYLCASRAPYRGRGMNTEAFFGQGTRLTVV.